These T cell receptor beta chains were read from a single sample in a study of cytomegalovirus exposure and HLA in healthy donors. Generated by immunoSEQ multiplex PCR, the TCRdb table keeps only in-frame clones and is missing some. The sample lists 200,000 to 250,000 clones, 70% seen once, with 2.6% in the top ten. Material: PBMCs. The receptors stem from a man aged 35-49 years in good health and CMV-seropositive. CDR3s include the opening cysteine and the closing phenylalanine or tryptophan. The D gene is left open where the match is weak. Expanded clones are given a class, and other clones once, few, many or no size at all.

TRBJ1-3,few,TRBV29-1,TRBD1,CSARTGARNTIYF,TGCAGCGCCCGGACAGGGGCACGAAACACCATATATTTT
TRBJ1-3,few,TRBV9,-,CASSLSFTGYSGNTIYF,TGTGCCAGCAGCTTAAGCTTCACAGGGTACTCTGGAAACACCATATATTTT
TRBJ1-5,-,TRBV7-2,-,CASSVGTPSNQPQHF,TGTGCCAGCAGCGTGGGGACACCTAGCAATCAGCCCCAGCATTTT
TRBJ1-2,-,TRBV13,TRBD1,CASSLGLTGDGYTF,TGTGCCAGCAGCTTAGGCCTCACAGGGGATGGCTACACCTTC
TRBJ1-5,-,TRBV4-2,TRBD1,CASSQPGQGTGQPQHF,TGTGCCAGCAGCCAACCGGGACAGGGTACCGGCCAGCCCCAGCATTTT
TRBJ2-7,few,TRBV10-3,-,CAMSDTTYEQYF,TGTGCCATGTCGGACACCACCTACGAGCAGTACTTC
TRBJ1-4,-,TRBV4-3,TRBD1,CASSQGTGVGEKLFF,TGCGCCAGCAGCCAAGGGACAGGGGTGGGTGAAAAACTGTTTTTT
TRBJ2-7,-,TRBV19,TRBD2,CASSIGLAGTYEQYF,TGTGCCAGTAGTATCGGACTAGCGGGCACCTACGAGCAGTACTTC
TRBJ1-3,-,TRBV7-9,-,CASSPKGGGGNTIYF,TGTGCCAGCAGTCCTAAGGGAGGCGGTGGAAACACCATATATTTT
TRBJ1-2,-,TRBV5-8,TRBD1,CASSSLDRASNYGYTF,TGTGCCAGCAGCTCCCTGGACAGGGCGAGTAACTATGGCTACACCTTC
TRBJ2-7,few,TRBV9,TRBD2,CASSVEGSRGLYEQYF,TGTGCCAGCAGCGTAGAAGGATCGCGGGGACTATACGAGCAGTACTTC
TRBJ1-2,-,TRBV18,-,CASSPEANYGYTF,TGTGCCAGCTCACCCGAGGCCAACTATGGCTACACCTTC
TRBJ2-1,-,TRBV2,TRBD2,CASSAAGGQIF,TGTGCCAGCAGTGCGGCGGGGGGGCAGATCTTC
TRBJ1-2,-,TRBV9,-,CASSVEGPGDGYTF,TGTGCCAGCAGCGTAGAGGGGCCAGGGGACGGCTACACCTTC
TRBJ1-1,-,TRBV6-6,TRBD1,CASSYSRYRGTEAFF,TGTGCCAGCAGTTACTCCCGCTACAGGGGCACTGAAGCTTTCTTT
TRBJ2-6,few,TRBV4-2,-,CASSQGLRGANVLTF,TGTGCCAGCAGCCAGGGCCTTAGAGGGGCCAACGTCCTGACTTTC
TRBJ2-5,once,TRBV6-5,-,CASTLPGGETQYF,TGTGCCAGCACTCTCCCTGGGGGGGAGACCCAGTACTTC
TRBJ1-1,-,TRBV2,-,CASSERGNTEAFF,TGTGCCAGCAGTGAAAGGGGTAACACTGAAGCTTTCTTT
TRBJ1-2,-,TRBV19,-,CASSGGVHRRPGINYGYTF,TGTGCCAGTAGTGGGGGGGTCCATCGGAGACCAGGAATTAACTATGGCTACACCTTC
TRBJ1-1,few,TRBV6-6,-,CASSYRGADAEAFF,TGTGCCAGCAGTTACCGGGGGGCTGACGCTGAAGCTTTCTTT
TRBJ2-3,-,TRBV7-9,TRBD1,CASSSQGERTDTQYF,TGTGCCAGCAGCTCACAGGGGGAGCGCACAGATACGCAGTATTTT
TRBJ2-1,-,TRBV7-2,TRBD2,CASSNDGGFRNEQFF,TGTGCCAGCAGCAACGACGGGGGGTTCCGCAATGAGCAGTTCTTC
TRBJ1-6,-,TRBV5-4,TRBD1,CASKSGTENSPLHF,TGTGCCAGCAAGTCCGGGACAGAAAATTCACCCCTCCACTTT
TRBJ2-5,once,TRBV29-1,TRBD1,CSVEWDRKETQYF,TGCAGCGTTGAATGGGACAGAAAAGAGACCCAGTACTTC
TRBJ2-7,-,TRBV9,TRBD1,CASSSGQSSYEQYF,TGTGCCAGCAGCTCGGGACAGAGCTCCTACGAGCAGTACTTC
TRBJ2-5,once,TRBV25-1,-,CASSDAGRGGQETQYF,TGTGCCAGCAGTGACGCGGGGCGAGGAGGGCAAGAGACCCAGTACTTC
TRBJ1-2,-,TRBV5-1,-,CASSLGGTGTFGYTF,TGCGCCAGCAGCTTGGGCGGGACGGGTACTTTTGGCTACACCTTC
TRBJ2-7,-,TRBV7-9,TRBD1,CSSSSTSLGGFYEQYF,TGTTCCAGCAGCTCAACCTCCCTAGGGGGCTTTTACGAGCAGTACTTC
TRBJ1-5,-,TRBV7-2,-,CASSPGGNQPQHF,TGTGCCAGCAGTCCGGGAGGAAATCAGCCCCAGCATTTT
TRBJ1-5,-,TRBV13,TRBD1,CASGRGLYQPQHF,TGTGCCAGCGGAAGGGGGCTTTATCAGCCCCAGCATTTT
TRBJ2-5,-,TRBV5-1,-,CASSAQGIQETQYF,TGCGCCAGCAGCGCGCAGGGGATACAAGAGACCCAGTACTTC
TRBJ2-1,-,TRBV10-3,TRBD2,CAIRVAGDYNEQFF,TGTGCCATCAGGGTAGCGGGGGATTACAATGAGCAGTTCTTC
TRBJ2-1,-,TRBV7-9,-,CASSPRSWNEQFF,TGTGCCAGCAGTCCCCGGAGCTGGAATGAGCAGTTCTTC
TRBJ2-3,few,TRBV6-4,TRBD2,CASSDLAGATDTQYF,TGTGCCAGCAGTGACCTAGCGGGGGCCACAGATACGCAGTATTTT
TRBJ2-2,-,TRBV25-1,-,CASGPGARAGELFF,TGTGCCAGCGGACCAGGGGCGCGGGCCGGGGAGCTGTTTTTT
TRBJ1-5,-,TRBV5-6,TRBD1,CASSLTGGNQPQHF,TGTGCCAGCAGCTTGACAGGGGGCAATCAGCCCCAGCATTTT
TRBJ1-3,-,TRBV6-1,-,CATRTEISGNTIYF,TGTGCCACCCGGACAGAAATATCTGGAAACACCATATATTTT
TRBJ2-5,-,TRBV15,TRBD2,CATRSPRGGAGETQYF,TGTGCCACCAGGTCCCCTCGCGGGGGGGCCGGAGAGACCCAGTACTTC
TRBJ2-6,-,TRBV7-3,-,CASSLFSGSGANVLTF,TGTGCCAGCAGCTTGTTTTCCGGGTCTGGGGCCAACGTCCTGACTTTC
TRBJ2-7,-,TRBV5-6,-,CASTGEGRDYEQYF,TGTGCCAGCACTGGAGAGGGAAGGGATTACGAGCAGTACTTC
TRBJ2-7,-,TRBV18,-,CASSRGPEFGEQYF,TGTGCCAGCTCACGGGGCCCCGAGTTCGGCGAGCAGTACTTC
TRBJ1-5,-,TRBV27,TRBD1,CASSPDRGLSNQPQHF,TGTGCCAGCAGTCCCGACAGGGGTCTTAGCAATCAGCCCCAGCATTTT
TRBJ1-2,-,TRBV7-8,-,CASSRSLTSAYGYTF,TGTGCCAGCAGCCGTAGCCTGACCTCGGCTTATGGCTACACCTTC
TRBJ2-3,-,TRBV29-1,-,CSVERSASTDTQYF,TGCAGCGTTGAGAGGAGTGCAAGCACAGATACGCAGTATTTT
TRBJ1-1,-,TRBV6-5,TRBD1,CASSLSGTAEAFF,TGTGCCAGCAGTCTTTCCGGGACAGCTGAAGCTTTCTTT
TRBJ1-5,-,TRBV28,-,CASSPLHRVGRPQHF,TGTGCCAGCAGTCCCCTCCACAGGGTCGGTAGGCCCCAGCATTTT
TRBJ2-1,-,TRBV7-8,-,CASSLNRAVKDNEQFF,TGTGCCAGCAGCTTGAACAGGGCGGTCAAAGACAATGAGCAGTTCTTC
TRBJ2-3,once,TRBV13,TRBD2,CASSDRGGVVEEGPGDTQYF,TGTGCCAGCAGCGACCGCGGGGGGGTCGTCGAAGAGGGACCAGGAGATACGCAGTATTTT
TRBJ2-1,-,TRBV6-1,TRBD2,CASSGSGAAYNEQFF,TGTGCCAGCTCGGGTAGCGGGGCCGCCTACAATGAGCAGTTCTTC
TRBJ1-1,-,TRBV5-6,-,CASRPRGGRPTEAFF,TGTGCCAGTCGACCTAGGGGCGGCAGACCCACTGAAGCTTTCTTT
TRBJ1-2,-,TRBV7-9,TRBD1,CASSSIDRGDYGYTF,TGTGCCAGCAGCTCAATCGACAGGGGGGACTATGGCTACACCTTC
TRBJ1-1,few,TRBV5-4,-,CASSAGPTEAFF,TGTGCCAGCAGTGCGGGACCCACTGAAGCTTTCTTT
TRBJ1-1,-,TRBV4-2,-,CASSQFPSMNTEAFF,TGTGCCAGCAGCCAATTTCCGAGCATGAACACTGAAGCTTTCTTT
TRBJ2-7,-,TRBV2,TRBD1,CASSPTTGSSYEQYF,TGTGCCAGCAGTCCCACGACAGGGAGCTCCTACGAGCAGTACTTC
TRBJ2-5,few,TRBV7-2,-,CASSLASPQTQYF,TGTGCCAGCAGCTTAGCTAGTCCGCAGACCCAGTACTTC
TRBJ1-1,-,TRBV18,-,CASSPASLTEAFF,TGTGCCAGCTCACCAGCGAGCCTCACTGAAGCTTTCTTT
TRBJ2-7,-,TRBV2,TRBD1,CASSMDRVNEQYF,TGTGCCAGCAGTATGGACAGGGTAAACGAGCAGTACTTC
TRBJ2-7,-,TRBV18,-,CASSPYRTYEQYF,TGTGCCAGCTCACCTTACAGAACCTACGAGCAGTACTTC
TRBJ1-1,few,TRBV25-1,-,CASRDYKAEAFF,TGTGCCAGCAGAGACTATAAGGCTGAAGCTTTCTTT
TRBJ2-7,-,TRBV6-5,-,CASRGGWGEYEQYF,TGTGCCAGCAGAGGCGGGTGGGGGGAGTACGAGCAGTACTTC